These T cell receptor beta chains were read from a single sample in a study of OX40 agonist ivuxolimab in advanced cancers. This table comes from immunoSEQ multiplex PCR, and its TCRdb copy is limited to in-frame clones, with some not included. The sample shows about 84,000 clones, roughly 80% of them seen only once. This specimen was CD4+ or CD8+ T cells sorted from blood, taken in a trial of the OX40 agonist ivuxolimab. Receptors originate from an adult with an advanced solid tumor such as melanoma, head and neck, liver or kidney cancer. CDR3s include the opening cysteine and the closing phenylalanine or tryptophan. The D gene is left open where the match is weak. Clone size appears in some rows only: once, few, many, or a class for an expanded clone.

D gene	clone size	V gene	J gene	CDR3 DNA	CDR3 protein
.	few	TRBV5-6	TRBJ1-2	TGTGCCAGCAGCTTGAGGTCTCGGTGGGGCGATGGCTACACCTTC	CASSLRSRWGDGYTF
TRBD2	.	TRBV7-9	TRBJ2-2	TGTGCCAGCAGCCCTGCATGGGAGGGCTTGAAATGGACCGGGGAGCTGTTTTTT	CASSPAWEGLKWTGELFF
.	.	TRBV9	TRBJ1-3	TGTGCCAGCAGCCCGCAACAGAGGACGTCTGGAAACACCATATATTTT	CASSPQQRTSGNTIYF
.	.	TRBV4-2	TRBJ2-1	TGTGCCAGCAGCCAAGACATAAGCTCCTACAATGAGCAGTTCTTC	CASSQDISSYNEQFF
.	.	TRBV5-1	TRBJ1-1	TGCGCCAGCAGCTTGGGAAAAAGAGTAATGAACACTGAAGCTTTCTTT	CASSLGKRVMNTEAFF
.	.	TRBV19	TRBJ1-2	TGTGCCAGTAGTGTCGGGACATACCCGGGCTACACCTTC	CASSVGTYPGYTF
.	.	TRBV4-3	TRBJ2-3	TGCGCCAGCAGCCCAAGGGGGGTTGGTGATACGCAGTATTTT	CASSPRGVGDTQYF
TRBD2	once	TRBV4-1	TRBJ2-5	TGCGCCAGCAGCGTACGGGGGGAAGAGACCCAGTACTTC	CASSVRGEETQYF
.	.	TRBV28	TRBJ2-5	TGTGCCAGCAGTTCGGCCCAGGCTGGAGAGGGATCACTCAGAGAGACCCAGTACTTC	CASSSAQAGEGSLRETQYF
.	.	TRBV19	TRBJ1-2	TGTGCCAGTAGTTCACCAGGGGATCTGGGCTTTTCTGGCTACACCTTC	CASSSPGDLGFSGYTF
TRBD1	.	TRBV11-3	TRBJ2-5	TGTGCCAGCAGCTTAGGACAGGGTGGATACCAAGAGACCCAGTACTTC	CASSLGQGGYQETQYF
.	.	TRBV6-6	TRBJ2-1	TGTGCCAGCAGTCCTCCGACAGATTCCTACAATGAGCAGTTCTTC	CASSPPTDSYNEQFF
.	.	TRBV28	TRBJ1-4	TGTGCCAGCAGTTTAGTCGGGGGGGTAGTTAATGAAAAACTGTTTTTT	CASSLVGGVVNEKLFF
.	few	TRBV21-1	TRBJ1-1	TGTGCCACTCTATTTGACAGTGTTGGCACTGAAGCTTTCTTT	CATLFDSVGTEAFF
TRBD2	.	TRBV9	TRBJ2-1	TGTGCCAGCAGCGGAAGCATTAGCGGGGGGGCCCATCACAATGAGCAGTTCTTC	CASSGSISGGAHHNEQFF
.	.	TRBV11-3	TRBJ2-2	TGTGCCAGCAAAAATTGGGAAGCGAACACCGGGGAGCTGTTTTTT	CASKNWEANTGELFF
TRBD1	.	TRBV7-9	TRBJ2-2	TGTGCCAGCAGCTTAGAAGTCACAGGGGAAGGCGGGGAGCTGTTTTTT	CASSLEVTGEGGELFF
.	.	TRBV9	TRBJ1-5	TGTGCCAGCAGCGGGGCAGTTAGCAATCAGCCCCAGCATTTT	CASSGAVSNQPQHF
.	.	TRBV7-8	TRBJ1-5	TGTGCCAGCAGCTGGGTCGGAGGCGGGGATAGCAATCAGCCCCAGCATTTT	CASSWVGGGDSNQPQHF
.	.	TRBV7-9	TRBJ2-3	TGTGCCAGCAGCTTAGCGGCCAGTTCTGTCACAGATACGCAGTATTTT	CASSLAASSVTDTQYF
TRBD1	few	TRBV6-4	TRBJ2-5	TGTGCCAGCAGTCCAAATCGGGACAGCCTACAAGAGACCCAGTACTTC	CASSPNRDSLQETQYF
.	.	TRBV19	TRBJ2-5	TGTGCCAGTAGTATATTAGCGTCTCGCCAAGAGACCCAGTACTTC	CASSILASRQETQYF
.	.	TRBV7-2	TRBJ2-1	TGTGCCAGCAGCTTAGAGGGTGTGAGTCCCCATGAGCAGTTCTTC	CASSLEGVSPHEQFF
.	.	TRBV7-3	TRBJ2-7	TGTGCCAGCAGCCCTGCAGGGAGCTCCTACGAGCAGTACTTC	CASSPAGSSYEQYF
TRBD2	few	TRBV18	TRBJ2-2	TGTGCCAGCTCACCACCCGTACTAGCGGGAGCGACCGGGGAGCTGTTTTTT	CASSPPVLAGATGELFF
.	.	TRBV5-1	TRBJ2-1	TGCGCCAGCAGCTTGGAATTCGTAAGTGAGCAGTTCTTC	CASSLEFVSEQFF
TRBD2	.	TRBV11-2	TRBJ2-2	TGTGCCAGCAGCCTCGACGGAGCGGGGTTTACCGGGGAGCTGTTTTTT	CASSLDGAGFTGELFF
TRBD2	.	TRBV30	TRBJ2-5	TGTGCCTGGAGTGTACGGGGCACTAGCGGGGGAGTCCAGTACTTC	CAWSVRGTSGGVQYF